Listed here are 13 T cell receptor beta chains from one sample, sequenced in a study of T-cell reconstitution after alpha-beta-depleted transplantation in children. For TCRbeta, the library was prepared with unique molecular identifiers. TCRdb called the PCR reads again in MiXCR, with one record for every CDR3 protein. In the table there are approximately 240,000 distinct CDR3 sequences, approximately 10% of which are singletons. The sample was PBMCs, taken before TCRalphabeta/CD19-depleted stem cell transplant. The source is a child less than two years old with acute myeloid leukemia, due to receive a stem cell transplant.

This clonotype was counted at least ten times. The V gene is TRBV5-1, the J gene TRBJ2-1, with 10 bases aligning to TRBD2. The CDR3 extends over 17 amino acids. The germline gives CDR1 SGHRS, CDR2 YFSETQ. V shed 7 bases, J shed 6 bases, and the junction held 16 bases outside the gene matches. CDR3 loop: CASGPQPAGGLGNEQFF. Here the CDR3 DNA reads TGCGCCAGCGGCCCTCAGCCAGCGGGAGGGCTGGGCAATGAGCAGTTCTTC.

This clonotype was seen at least ten times. J is TRBJ2-1 and V is TRBV24-1, with D unresolved. Looked up from germline, CDR1 is KGHDR and CDR2 is SFDVKD. The length of the CDR3 is 13 residues. V lost 4 bases and J 4 bases, leaving 7 bases between the germline ends. The CDR3 reads CATSEAVYNEQFF. For the CDR3, the DNA is TGTGCCACCAGTGAGGCCGTATACAATGAGCAGTTCTTC.

Turning to this clonotype: A read error may be the cause here, since a much bigger clone is one base away. The chain carries TRBV20-1 and TRBJ2-7; possibly TRBD1 for D (6 bases). The CDR3 is 13 residues long. Germline V gives CDR1 DFQATT, CDR2 SNEGSKA (reference sequence). CDR3 in DNA: TGCAGTGCTAGAGATGGGACAAACTACGATCAGTACTTC. Translation gives CSARDGTNYDQYF.

In this sample, this clonotype turned up many times. This chain uses TRBV12-3 or TRBV12-4 with TRBJ2-4; 9 bases fit TRBD2. The CDR3 is 13 residues long. With 7 bases clipped from V and 5 bases from J, the junction kept 3 bases outside the gene matches. As DNA, the CDR3 is TGTGCCAGCACCATAGCGGGAGAAAACATTCAGTACTTC. Protein sequence: CASTIAGENIQYF.

This clonotype showed up many times. The rearrangement joins TRBV5-1 to TRBJ1-2; 8 bases align to TRBD1. With 5 bases clipped from V and 4 bases from J, the junction kept 10 bases outside the gene matches. The length of the CDR3 is 15 residues. Germline V CDR1 and CDR2: SGHRS, YFSETQ. In nucleotides, the CDR3 is TGCGCCAGCAGTATGGACAGGGCCGAATTCTATGGCTACACCTTC. Its translation is CASSMDRAEFYGYTF.

This clonotype was counted ten times or more. V gene TRBV5-1 combines with J gene TRBJ2-1; possibly TRBD1 for D (5 bases). Trimming cost V 0 bases and J 7 bases, with 11 bases left between them. There are 14 residues in the CDR3. Germline lookup yields CDR1 SGHRS and CDR2 YFSETQ. CDR3 in DNA: TGCGCCAGCAGCTTGGTCAGGGTAGCAAATGAGCAGTTCTTC. The encoded protein is CASSLVRVANEQFF.

This clonotype occurred a few times. This sequence joins TRBV7-9 and TRBJ2-3; 10 bases match TRBD2. V dropped 6 bases and J dropped 5; count of bases not matched to a gene: 8. CDR3 length: 15 amino acids. Germline V gene data show CDR1 as SEHNR and CDR2 as FQNEAQ (reference sequence). CDR3 in DNA: TGTGCCAGCAGAGGCCTAGCGGGGGATGGAGATACGCAGTATTTT. Protein: CASRGLAGDGDTQYF. Full variable domain (missing parts from reference TRBV7-9 and TRBJ2-3): DTGVSQNPRHKITKRGQNVTFRCDPISEHNRLYWYRQTLGQGPEFLTYFQNEAQLEKSRLLSDRFSAERPKGSFSTLEIQRTEQGDSAMYLCASRGLAGDGDTQYFGPGTRLTVL.

In its sample, this clonotype was seen many times. CDR3 sequence reads: CASSSPTSNEKLFF. The CDR3 DNA follows: TGTGCCAGCAGTTCCCCGACTAGCAATGAAAAACTGTTTTTT. This sequence joins TRBV28 and TRBJ1-4; no definite D call. CDR1 and CDR2 (germline): MDHEN, SYDVKM. The CDR3 is 14 amino acids. Trimming left V 4 bases short and J 5 bases short, with 11 bases between.

This clonotype was seen a handful of times. V usage is TRBV3-1 and J usage is TRBJ1-3; D is unclear. This CDR3 region has 13 residues. Between the trimmed V and J ends, which lost 4 bases and 5 bases, there was a span of 9 bases. In germline, CDR1 is LGHDT, CDR2 YNNKEL (reference sequence). The CDR3 loop is CASSPSPRNTIYF. The CDR3, as DNA: TGTGCCAGCAGCCCCTCACCCCGAAACACCATATATTTT.

The chain links TRBV7-9 to TRBJ1-1; 10 bases map to TRBD1. Trimming at V came to 0 bases and at J to 11 bases, leaving 9 bases not matched to a gene. The CDR3 loop spans 15 amino acids. Germline lookup yields CDR1 SEHNR and CDR2 FQNEAQ (reference sequence). As DNA, the CDR3 is TGTGCCAGCAGCTTAGCGGGGGGACAGGGGATTAGGGCTTTCTTT. It translates to CASSLAGGQGIRAFF.

This clonotype was counted many times. The gene calls are TRBV12-3 or TRBV12-4 and TRBJ1-1; D perhaps matches TRBD1 (5 bases). This CDR3 is built from 15 residues. The V gene lost 0 bases and the J gene lost 1 base, with 9 bases spanning the gap. CDR3 coding DNA: TGTGCCAGCAGTTTAGCAGGGGAGGCGAACACTGAAGCTTTCTTT. Amino acid sequence: CASSLAGEANTEAFF.

The sample holds many counts of this clonotype. The chain combines TRBV3-1 with TRBJ1-2; tentative D call: TRBD1 (5 bases). The CDR3 has 13 amino acids. V lost 7 bases and J lost 7, with 16 bases in between. CDR1 LGHDT and CDR2 YNNKEL come from the germline V gene (reference sequence). This CDR3 is CASTFRTQGGYTF. The CDR3 region has the DNA TGTGCCAGCACCTTCCGGACCCAGGGTGGCTACACCTTC.

This clonotype was detected many times. The gene calls are TRBV2 and TRBJ2-1; a weak D match, TRBD2 (6 bases). Trimming took 8 bases from V and 5 from J, leaving 16 bases between them. CDR1 and CDR2 (germline): SNHLY, FYNNEI. The CDR3 consists of 14 residues. CDR3 residues: CASRVGGRNNEQFF. The CDR3 bases are TGTGCCAGCCGGGTGGGAGGCCGGAACAATGAGCAGTTCTTC.